This T cell receptor beta chain was documented in a study of blood T cell repertoires in COVID-19. The overall study: Collection of acute and convalescent COVID-19 samples took place in the United States, Italy and Spain.

Original data processing: Estimated nucleated cell counts came from reference gene primer amplification. TCRdb's table, derived via immunoSEQ multiplex PCR, lists solely in-frame clones and lacks some. Clone size and V and J calls were adopted from that table, with D and trimming inferred from the DNA. Of more than 200,000 clones listed, roughly 84% were seen once; the top ten hold around 7%. The sequence came from a man aged 25 to 40 in a cohort exposed to, infected with or recovered from COVID-19 (not recorded which). Source material: PBMCs or T cells enriched from blood (not recorded which).

CDR3 loop: CASTLQGLAFITPQETQYF. The CDR3 nucleotides are TGCGCCAGCACCCTGCAAGGACTAGCGTTTATAACCCCCCAAGAGACCCAGTACTTC. The chain uses TRBV5-1 and TRBJ2-5; 9 bases are a match to TRBD2. The germline CDR1 and CDR2 sequences are SGHRS and YFSETQ. This CDR3 spans 19 amino acids. V shed 6 bases and J 1 base; nucleotides not matched to a gene: 19.